This TCR beta chain is drawn from a study of T cells in Graves' hyperthyroidism and ophthalmopathy. Study results and limitations: A median roughly six months before onset, the model predicted ophthalmopathy.

Worth noting for this clonotype: Its antigen is currently unknown.

Amplification yielded TCR beta CDR3 regions, with RNA transcripts as the source. First-round RT-PCR targeting the TCR CDR3 was performed with the HTBI primer set. TCRdb called the multiplex PCR reads again in MiXCR, with one record for every CDR3 protein. This sample has under 400,000 distinct CDR3 sequences, with 11% to 15% found just once. V shed 0 bases and J shed 1 base, with 4 bases lying between them. Germline values: CDR1 LNHNV, CDR2 YYDKDF (reference sequence). The CDR3 consists of 14 residues. Hyperthyroidism had been newly diagnosed in patients aged 18 to 65, and its duration was under 2 months.

This rearrangement joins TRBV15 to TRBJ1-3; D is ambiguous. The sequencing input was blood. The origin of this receptor is a woman aged 55-70 years with Graves' hyperthyroidism. CDR3 in amino acids: CATSRDRSGNTIYF. The DNA of the CDR3 is TGTGCCACCAGCAGAGATCGGTCTGGAAACACCATATATTTT.